This is a list of T cell receptor beta chains from one sample in a study of molecular identifiers for immune sequencing clone quantification. TCRdb reprocessed the PCR reads via MiXCR and lists one record per CDR3 protein. The sample lists about 510,000 distinct CDR3 sequences, under 30% occurring once. Specimen: naive CD8+ T cells from blood, with Jurkat cell RNA spiked in. The receptors were gathered from a human donor in good health. Some libraries in this study had Jurkat cell RNA spiked in. CDR3s include the opening cysteine and the closing phenylalanine or tryptophan.

TRBJ2-1,TRBV6-6,CASSYVDNEQFF
TRBJ2-1,TRBV3-1,CGSSQVPGLGPEQFF
TRBJ2-7,TRBV12-3/TRBV12-4,CASSLQGDYEQYF
TRBJ1-5,TRBV6-2/TRBV6-3,CASSMGLPSNQPQHF
TRBJ1-5,TRBV28,CASSFDTGYSNQPQHF
TRBJ2-1,TRBV24-1,CATSLQGYEQFF
TRBJ1-1,TRBV27,CASSFATSAEAFF
TRBJ2-2,TRBV20-1,CSANPQGANTGELFF
TRBJ1-5,TRBV20-1,CSARDTDSPYSNQPQHF
TRBJ2-7,TRBV5-6,CASSLWLAVYEQYF
TRBJ2-5,TRBV12-3/TRBV12-4,CASSSRAFQETQYF
TRBJ1-1,TRBV6-2/TRBV6-3,CASSYPEDPVYTEAFF
TRBJ2-5,TRBV7-6,CASSSLLGPQETQYF
TRBJ1-1,TRBV5-1,CASSLAAEDTEAFF
TRBJ2-7,TRBV4-2,CASSHGVAYEQYF
TRBJ2-3,TRBV7-9,CASSLLTGVTDTQYF
TRBJ2-1,TRBV13,CASSLGGRGNEQFF
TRBJ1-5,TRBV19,CASTAREETQHF
TRBJ2-1,TRBV11-2,CASSLLAPEQFF
TRBJ2-3,TRBV23-1,CASSQGDRETQYF
TRBJ2-1,TRBV6-1,CASTEDRSSYNEQFF
TRBJ2-5,TRBV4-1,CASSQGAGQETQYF
TRBJ2-1,TRBV3-1,CASSQSLKLGEQFF
TRBJ2-4,TRBV7-9,CASSLVVGAGNIQYF
TRBJ2-1,TRBV4-3,CASSQDSPSGNIYNEQFF
TRBJ2-7,TRBV13,CASSSYRGYKQYF
TRBJ1-1,TRBV27,CASSNMMGLDTEAFF
TRBJ1-1,TRBV27,CASSLREAASSTEAFF
TRBJ2-5,TRBV9,CASGRDNWGQETQYF